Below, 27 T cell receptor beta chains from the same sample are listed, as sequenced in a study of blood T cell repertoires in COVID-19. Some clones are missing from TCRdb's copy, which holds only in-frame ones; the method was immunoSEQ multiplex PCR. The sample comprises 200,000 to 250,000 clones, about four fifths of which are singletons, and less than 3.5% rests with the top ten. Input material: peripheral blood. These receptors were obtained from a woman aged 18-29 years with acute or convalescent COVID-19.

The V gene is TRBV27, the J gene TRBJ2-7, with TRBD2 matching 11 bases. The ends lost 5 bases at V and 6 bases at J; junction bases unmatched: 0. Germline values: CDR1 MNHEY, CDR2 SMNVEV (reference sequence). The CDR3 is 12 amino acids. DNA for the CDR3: TGTGCCAGCAGTCTAGCGGGAGGCGAGCAGTACTTC. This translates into CASSLAGGEQYF.

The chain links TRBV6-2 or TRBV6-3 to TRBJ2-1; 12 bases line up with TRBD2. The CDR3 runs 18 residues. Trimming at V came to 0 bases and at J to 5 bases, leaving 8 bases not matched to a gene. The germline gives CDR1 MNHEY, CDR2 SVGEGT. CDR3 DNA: TGTGCCAGCAGTTACTCGACTAGCGGGAGTCTATTGCACAATGAGCAGTTCTTC. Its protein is CASSYSTSGSLLHNEQFF.

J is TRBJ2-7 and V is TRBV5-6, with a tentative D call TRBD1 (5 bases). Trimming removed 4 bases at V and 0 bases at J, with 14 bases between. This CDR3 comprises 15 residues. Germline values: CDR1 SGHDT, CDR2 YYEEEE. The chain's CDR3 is CASSPAGSSSYEQYF. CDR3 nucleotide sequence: TGTGCCAGCAGCCCCGCAGGGTCGAGCTCCTACGAGCAGTACTTC.

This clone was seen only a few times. CDR3: CASSPGGLAGLKTQYF. In DNA form, the CDR3 reads TGTGCCAGCAGCCCCGGAGGACTAGCGGGACTGAAGACCCAGTACTTC. The V and J genes are TRBV7-2 and TRBJ2-5; the match to TRBD2 covers 12 bases. V dropped 5 bases and J dropped 6; count of bases not matched to a gene: 10. The CDR3 covers 16 residues. The germline V gene has CDR1 SGHTA and CDR2 FQGNSA.

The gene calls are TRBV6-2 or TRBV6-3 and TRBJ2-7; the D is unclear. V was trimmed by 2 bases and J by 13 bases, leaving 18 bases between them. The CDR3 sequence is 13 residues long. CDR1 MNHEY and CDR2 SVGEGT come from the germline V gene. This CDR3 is CASSYATRPRQYF. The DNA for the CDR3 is TGTGCCAGCAGTTACGCGACCCGGCCGCGGCAATACTTC.

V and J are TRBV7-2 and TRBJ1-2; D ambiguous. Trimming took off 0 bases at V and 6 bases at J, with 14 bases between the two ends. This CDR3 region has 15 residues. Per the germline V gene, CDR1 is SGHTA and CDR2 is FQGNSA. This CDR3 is CASSLAKATGDGYTF. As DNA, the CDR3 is TGTGCCAGCAGCTTAGCGAAAGCGACCGGGGATGGCTACACCTTC.

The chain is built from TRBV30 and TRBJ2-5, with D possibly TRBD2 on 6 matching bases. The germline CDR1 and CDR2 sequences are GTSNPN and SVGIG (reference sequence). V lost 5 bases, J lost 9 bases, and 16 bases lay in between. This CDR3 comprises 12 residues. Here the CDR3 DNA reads TGTGCCTGGGACCTACCGGGGGTGGCCCAGTACTTC. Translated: CAWDLPGVAQYF.

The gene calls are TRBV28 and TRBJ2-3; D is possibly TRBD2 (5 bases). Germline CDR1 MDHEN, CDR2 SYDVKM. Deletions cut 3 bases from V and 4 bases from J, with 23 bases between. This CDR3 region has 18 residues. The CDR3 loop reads CASSFYRPSQEDADTQYF. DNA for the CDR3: TGTGCCAGCAGTTTCTATAGGCCCAGCCAGGAGGACGCAGATACGCAGTATTTT.

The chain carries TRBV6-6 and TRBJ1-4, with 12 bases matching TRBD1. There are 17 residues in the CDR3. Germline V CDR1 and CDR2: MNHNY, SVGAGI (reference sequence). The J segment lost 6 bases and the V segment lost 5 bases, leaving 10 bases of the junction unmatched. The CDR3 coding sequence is TGTGCCAGCAGTCAGGGACAGGGGGCTGGCTTATATGAAAAACTGTTTTTT. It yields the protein CASSQGQGAGLYEKLFF.

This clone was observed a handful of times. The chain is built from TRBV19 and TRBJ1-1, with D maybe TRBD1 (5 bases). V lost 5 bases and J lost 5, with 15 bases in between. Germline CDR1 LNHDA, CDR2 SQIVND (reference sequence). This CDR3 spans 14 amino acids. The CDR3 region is CASSPYTGGTEAFF. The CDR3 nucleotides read TGTGCCAGTAGTCCCTACACAGGAGGGACTGAAGCTTTCTTT.

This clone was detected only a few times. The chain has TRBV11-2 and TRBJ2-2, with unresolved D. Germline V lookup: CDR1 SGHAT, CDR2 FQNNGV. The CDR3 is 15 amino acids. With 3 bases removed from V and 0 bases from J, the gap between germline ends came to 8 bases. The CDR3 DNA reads TGTGCCAGCAGCTTCGCGGCGGCGAACACCGGGGAGCTGTTTTTT. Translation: CASSFAAANTGELFF.

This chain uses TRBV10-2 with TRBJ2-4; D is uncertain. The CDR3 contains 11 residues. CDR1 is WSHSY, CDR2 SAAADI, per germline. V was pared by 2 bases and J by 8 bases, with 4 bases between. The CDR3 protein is CASSEEDIQYF. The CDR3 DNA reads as TGCGCCAGCAGTGAGGAGGACATTCAGTACTTC.

This CDR3 is CASSPGGRNTEAFF. CDR3 coding DNA: TGTGCCAGCAGCCCCGGGGGGAGGAACACTGAAGCTTTCTTT. The chain joins TRBV11-2 to TRBJ1-1; possible D gene TRBD1, 5 bases. Looked up from germline, CDR1 is SGHAT and CDR2 is FQNNGV. Trimming stripped 5 bases from V and 1 base from J, with 11 bases between. CDR3 length: 14 amino acids.

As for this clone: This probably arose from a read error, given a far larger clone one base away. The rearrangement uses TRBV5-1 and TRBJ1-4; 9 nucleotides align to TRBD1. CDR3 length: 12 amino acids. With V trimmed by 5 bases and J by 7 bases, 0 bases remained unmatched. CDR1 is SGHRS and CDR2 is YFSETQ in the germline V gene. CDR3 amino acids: CASRGQGEKLFF. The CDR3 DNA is TGCGCCAGCAGGGGACAGGGTGAAAAACTGTTTTTT.

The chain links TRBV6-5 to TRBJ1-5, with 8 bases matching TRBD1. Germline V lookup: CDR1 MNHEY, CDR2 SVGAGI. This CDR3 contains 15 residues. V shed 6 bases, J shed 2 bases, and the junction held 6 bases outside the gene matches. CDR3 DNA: TGTGCCAGCAGGCCCGACAGGGGCGGCAATCAGCCCCAGCATTTT. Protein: CASRPDRGGNQPQHF.

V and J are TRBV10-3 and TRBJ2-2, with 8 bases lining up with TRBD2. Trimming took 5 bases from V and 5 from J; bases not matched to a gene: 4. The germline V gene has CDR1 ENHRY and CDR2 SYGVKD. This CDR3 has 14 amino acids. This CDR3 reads CAISPAGVTGELFF. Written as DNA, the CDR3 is TGTGCCATCAGTCCAGCGGGAGTAACCGGGGAGCTGTTTTTT.

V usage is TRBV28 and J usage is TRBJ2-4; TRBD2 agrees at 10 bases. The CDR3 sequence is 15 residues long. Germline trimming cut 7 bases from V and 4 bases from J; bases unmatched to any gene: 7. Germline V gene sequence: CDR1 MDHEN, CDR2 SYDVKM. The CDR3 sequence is CASIPGTSAKNIQYF. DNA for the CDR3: TGTGCCAGCATCCCCGGGACTAGCGCAAAAAACATTCAGTACTTC. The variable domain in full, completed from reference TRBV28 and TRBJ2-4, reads DVKVTQSSRYLVKRTGEKVFLECVQDMDHENMFWYRQDPGLGLRLIYFSYDVKMKEKGDIPEGYSVSREKKERFSLILESASTNQTSMYLCASIPGTSAKNIQYFGAGTRLSVL.

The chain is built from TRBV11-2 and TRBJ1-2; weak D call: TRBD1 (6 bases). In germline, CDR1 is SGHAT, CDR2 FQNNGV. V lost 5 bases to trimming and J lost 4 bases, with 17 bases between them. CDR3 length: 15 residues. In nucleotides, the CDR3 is TGTGCCAGCAGCCCCCAGACAGGTGGGGTCTATGGCTACACCTTC. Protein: CASSPQTGGVYGYTF.

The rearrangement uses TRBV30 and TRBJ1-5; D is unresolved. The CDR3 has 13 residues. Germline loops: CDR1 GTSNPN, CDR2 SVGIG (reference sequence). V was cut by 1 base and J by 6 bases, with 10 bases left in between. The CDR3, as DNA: TGTGCCTGGAGTGATCTAGGGAGTCAGCCCCAGCATTTT. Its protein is CAWSDLGSQPQHF.

This chain's CDR3 is CAISGVTSGRAMMGEQYF. The CDR3 DNA follows: TGTGCCATCAGTGGGGTAACTAGCGGGAGGGCCATGATGGGGGAGCAGTACTTC. This sequence joins TRBV10-3 and TRBJ2-7, with 13 bases that match TRBD2. The CDR3 contains 18 residues. With V trimmed by 4 bases and J by 7 bases, 16 bases remained unmatched. Germline CDR1 is ENHRY and CDR2 is SYGVKD.

The CDR3 is CASSRTSSVVVNEQFF. CDR3 in DNA: TGTGCCAGTTCTCGGACTAGTTCGGTGGTCGTAAATGAGCAGTTCTTC. The rearrangement uses TRBV19 and TRBJ2-1; 7 positions agree with TRBD2. The ends lost 8 bases at V and 7 bases at J; junction bases unmatched: 17. This CDR3 is built from 16 residues. Germline CDR1 is LNHDA and CDR2 is SQIVND (reference sequence).

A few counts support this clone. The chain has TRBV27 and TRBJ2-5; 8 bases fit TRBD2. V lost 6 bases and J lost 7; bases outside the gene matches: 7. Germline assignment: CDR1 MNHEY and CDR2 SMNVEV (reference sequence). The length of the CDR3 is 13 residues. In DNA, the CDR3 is TGTGCCAGCAGAAGAGCGGGAGTCGGGACCCAGTACTTC. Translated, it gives CASRRAGVGTQYF.

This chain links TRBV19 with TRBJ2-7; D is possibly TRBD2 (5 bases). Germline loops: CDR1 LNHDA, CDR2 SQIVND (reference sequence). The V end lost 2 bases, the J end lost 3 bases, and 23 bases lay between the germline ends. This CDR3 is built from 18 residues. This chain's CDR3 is CASSIKSWEYSGSYEQYF. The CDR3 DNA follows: TGTGCCAGTAGTATAAAGTCATGGGAGTACAGTGGAAGCTACGAGCAGTACTTC. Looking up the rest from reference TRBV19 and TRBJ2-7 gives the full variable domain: DGGITQSPKYLFRKEGQNVTLSCEQNLNHDAMYWYRQDPGQGLRLIYYSQIVNDFQKGDIAEGYSVSREKKESFPLTVTSAQKNPTAFYLCASSIKSWEYSGSYEQYFGPGTRLTVT.

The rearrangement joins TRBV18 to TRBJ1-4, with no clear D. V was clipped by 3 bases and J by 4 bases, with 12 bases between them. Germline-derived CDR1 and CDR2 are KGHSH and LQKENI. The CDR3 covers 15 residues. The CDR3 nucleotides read TGTGCCAGCTCACCTAGTTGGACTGGTAATGAAAAACTGTTTTTT. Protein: CASSPSWTGNEKLFF.

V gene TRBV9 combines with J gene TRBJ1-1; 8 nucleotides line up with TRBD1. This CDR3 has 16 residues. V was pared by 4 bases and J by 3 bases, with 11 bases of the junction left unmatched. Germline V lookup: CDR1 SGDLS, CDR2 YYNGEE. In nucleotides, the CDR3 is TGTGCCAGCAGCAGAGGACAGGGCTACCAGGACACTGAAGCTTTCTTT. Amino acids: CASSRGQGYQDTEAFF. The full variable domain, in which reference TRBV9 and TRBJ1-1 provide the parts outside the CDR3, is DSGVTQTPKHLITATGQRVTLRCSPRSGDLSVYWYQQSLDQGLQFLIQYYNGEERAKGNILERFSAQQFPDLHSELNLSSLELGDSALYFCASSRGQGYQDTEAFFGQGTRLTVV.

The CDR3 nucleotides read TGTGCCAGCAGCCCACAGGGCTCTGGGGCCAACGTCCTGACTTTC. Translated, it gives CASSPQGSGANVLTF. This chain joins TRBV4-2 and TRBJ2-6; the D gene is possibly TRBD1 (6 bases). This CDR3 comprises 15 residues. In germline, CDR1 is LGHNA, CDR2 YNFKEQ. The V end lost 4 bases, the J end lost 0 bases, and 7 bases lay between the germline ends.

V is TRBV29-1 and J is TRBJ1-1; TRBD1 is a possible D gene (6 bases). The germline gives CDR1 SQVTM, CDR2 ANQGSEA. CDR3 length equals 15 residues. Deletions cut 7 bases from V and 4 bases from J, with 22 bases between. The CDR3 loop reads CSAAPRGGEGTEAFF. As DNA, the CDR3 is TGCAGCGCCGCCCCCAGGGGAGGGGAAGGCACTGAAGCTTTCTTT.